This T cell receptor beta chain was recorded in a study of control samples from healthy donors and cancer patients. Produced via immunoSEQ multiplex PCR; TCRdb's table is partial and in-frame only. The sample has 95,000 to 100,000 clones, 75% to 90% seen once. V gave up 2 bases and J gave up 6 bases, with 4 bases separating them. This CDR3 has 11 residues. Per the germline V gene, CDR1 is SGHRS and CDR2 is YFSETQ. The gene calls are TRBV5-1 and TRBJ2-3; D not certain. The origin of this receptor is a man aged 30 to 45 in good health. Sequences were obtained from blood. CDR3 nucleotide sequence: TGCGCCAGCAGCTTCGCCGATACGCAGTATTTT. Translated: CASSFADTQYF.